These T cell receptor beta chains were read from a single sample in a study of blood T cell repertoires in COVID-19. The protocol was immunoSEQ multiplex PCR, while the TCRdb copy is restricted to in-frame clones and leaves out a portion. The table records about 350,000 clones, approximately 91% of them present only once. The material sequenced was PBMCs or T cells enriched from blood (not recorded which). These TCRs come from a woman in her 30s who had been exposed to COVID-19. The CDR3 runs from the conserved cysteine through the conserved F or W.

CDR3aa: CASSQFGTTYEQYF
v_gene: TRBV4-2

CDR3aa: CASSPQGLLSEQYF
v_gene: TRBV28

CDR3aa: CASSLVGLADTQYF
v_gene: TRBV5-4

CDR3aa: CATSRDHPNPLSEKLFF
v_gene: TRBV15

CDR3aa: CASSLEVGSSYEQYF
v_gene: TRBV7-3

CDR3aa: CASSPMGQQSSYNSPLHF
v_gene: TRBV18

CDR3aa: CASSLTDTQYF
v_gene: TRBV5-1

CDR3aa: CASSSLGQAPNSPLHF
v_gene: TRBV6-5

CDR3aa: CASSLAGGQETQYF
v_gene: TRBV5-4

CDR3aa: CAWRVGGQPQHF
v_gene: TRBV30

CDR3aa: CATSRDSRELFYEQYF
v_gene: TRBV15

CDR3aa: CASSFWGDDTEAFF
v_gene: TRBV7-9

CDR3aa: CASSGEPGGEYEQYF
v_gene: TRBV27

CDR3aa: CASARRGHEQETQYF
v_gene: TRBV7-9

CDR3aa: CASSLSVRAGRLYEQYF
v_gene: TRBV27

CDR3aa: CASSTPGEAFF
v_gene: TRBV19

CDR3aa: CASGGAGTFDSSYEQYF
v_gene: TRBV7-9

CDR3aa: CASSPTTGGAGEKLFF
v_gene: TRBV28

CDR3aa: CASSEDGEVGGAFF
v_gene: TRBV6-1

CDR3aa: CASSLMGIGGATDTQYF
v_gene: TRBV28

CDR3aa: CATQLAGYYNEQFF
v_gene: TRBV27

CDR3aa: CASGLAGGSYEQYF
v_gene: TRBV6-2/TRBV6-3

CDR3aa: CASSLGFFSHSSRSGYTF
v_gene: TRBV28

CDR3aa: CASSYSASGRAGEQFF
v_gene: TRBV6-5

CDR3aa: CAISGVTSGAYEQYF
v_gene: TRBV10-3

CDR3aa: CASSSRDRPDTQYF
v_gene: TRBV7-7

CDR3aa: CASNHPGQNTDTQYF
v_gene: TRBV28

CDR3aa: CASSLGQDVAF
v_gene: TRBV3-1/TRBV3-2

CDR3aa: CSVAQGHEQFF
v_gene: TRBV29-1

CDR3aa: CASRRTGPNTEAFF
v_gene: TRBV6-5

CDR3aa: CASSPPLGGNEQFF
v_gene: TRBV7-8

CDR3aa: CASSETASLFGRATYNEQFF
v_gene: TRBV6-1

CDR3aa: CASSPPGQGTDTQYF
v_gene: TRBV6-5

CDR3aa: CASRIRETQYF
v_gene: TRBV27

CDR3aa: CASSTGLAGGNEQFF
v_gene: TRBV5-1

CDR3aa: CASSLNSRDRPRRGTGELFF
v_gene: TRBV7-3

CDR3aa: CASSRDRAGNTIYF
v_gene: TRBV5-1

CDR3aa: CASSRGVAADTQYF
v_gene: TRBV18

CDR3aa: CSVGLAGEGEQFF
v_gene: TRBV29-1

CDR3aa: CASSPGTSGADGYTF
v_gene: TRBV27

CDR3aa: CASSLPVPGQGLADTQYF
v_gene: TRBV5-1

CDR3aa: CASSIGHLTEAFF
v_gene: TRBV19

CDR3aa: CASSRDSYEQYF
v_gene: TRBV12-3/TRBV12-4

CDR3aa: CASSPTGTNSPLHF
v_gene: TRBV7-3

CDR3aa: CASKTGGEETQYF
v_gene: TRBV28

CDR3aa: CASSIHNYGYTF
v_gene: TRBV19

CDR3aa: CASSVSVLVETQYF
v_gene: TRBV9

CDR3aa: CASKAGATEAFF
v_gene: TRBV7-9

CDR3aa: CASSEKTGGVTEAFF
v_gene: TRBV9

CDR3aa: CASSIGQRQETQYF
v_gene: TRBV19

CDR3aa: CASSPGLLQESYEQYF
v_gene: TRBV18